This T cell receptor beta chain was captured by sequencing in a study of identical twins. From germline, CDR1 is LGHDT and CDR2 YNNKEL (reference sequence). The V gene lost 1 base and the J gene lost 3 bases, with 8 bases spanning the gap. The CDR3 covers 14 residues. TCRdb itself ran the 5' RACE reads through MiXCR, one entry per CDR3 protein. The data show roughly 540,000 distinct CDR3 sequences, approximately 22% seen once. This clonotype was observed at least ten times. Its antigen is currently unknown. Whole-study results and caveats: The more abundant beta clonotypes in cord blood had fewer insertions, and memory repertoires did not show this. Zero-insertion analyses could be partly confounded by invariant MAIT and iNKT cells.

This sample was shared with a second study, whose subject was T cells expressing NK-cell markers. That source notes: Sorted CD3+CD56+NKG2C+, CD3+CD56+NKG2C- and CD3+CD56-NKG2C+ T cells supplied TCR beta repertoires. Each of over 5 donors carried dominant NKG2C+ clonotypes accounting for about 1.0-7.0% of CD8+ T cells.

This chain joins TRBV3-1 and TRBJ2-3, with D unclear. The receptor was derived from a woman younger than 30 in good health. The sequenced sample consisted of CD4+ T cells sorted from blood. The CDR3 loop reads CASSQAGRTDTQYF. In nucleotides, the CDR3 is TGTGCCAGCAGCCAAGCAGGTCGGACAGATACGCAGTATTTT.